Sequencing of this T cell receptor beta chain was carried out in a study of patients and donors after allogeneic stem cell transplantation (dated by TCRdb to 2019 to 2021). Library generation was performed with RT-PCR. TCRdb lists the instrument as NextSeq 550. TCRdb took the public reads, trimmed them with fastp at Q25, ran MiXCR for clone calling and kept in-frame beta chains. Every entry covers one CDR3 protein and lists the most common genes and DNA from its rows. This sample comprises about a million distinct CDR3 sequences, approximately 19% of them detected only once. The ten largest clones capture around 6% of the sample. As encoded in the germline V gene, CDR1 is ENHRY while CDR2 is SYGVKD. The V and J ends are trimmed by 4 bases and 7 bases, leaving 17 bases between them. The CDR3 contains 14 residues, cysteine and phenylalanine counted. Only CDR3 DNA remains: 42 bases, in frame from the first base.

This clonotype was recorded a few times. There is no known antigen for this receptor. Base qualities are not at hand, and no much larger clone is one base apart. The rearranged segments are TRBV10-3 and TRBJ2-7, with no confidently assigned D gene. The material sequenced was blood, either unsorted or a sorted T cell fraction (not recorded which). The sequence was collected from a human donor who was either an allogeneic HSCT recipient or a stem cell or donor lymphocyte infusion donor (not recorded which). It is not recorded whose cells these are; they may come from a transplant donor. The sequenced DNA: TGTGCCATCAGTGGTCCCGGAACGGTAGAGGAGCAGTACTTC. Translated, this gives CAISGPGTVEEQYF.